The 10 T cell receptor beta chains below were found in one sample sequenced in a study of control samples from healthy donors and cancer patients. Some clones are missing from TCRdb's copy, which holds only in-frame ones; the method was immunoSEQ multiplex PCR. The data hold 130,000 to 150,000 clones, with approximately 93% observed a single time. The source material was blood. The receptors derive from a man between 18 and 35 years old in good health.

The chain is built from TRBV6-5 and TRBJ1-1; maybe TRBD1 (5 bases). The V and J ends lost 6 bases and 5 bases respectively, with 10 bases between them. Germline V gene sequence: CDR1 MNHEY, CDR2 SVGAGI. The CDR3 is 12 residues long. CDR3 nucleotide sequence: TGTGCCAGCAGGGGGCGCCGGACTGAAGCTTTCTTT. Translated: CASRGRRTEAFF.

CDR3 amino acids: CAAGTYEQYF. Here the CDR3 DNA reads TGTGCCGCGGGTACCTACGAGCAGTACTTC. The rearrangement uses TRBV19 and TRBJ2-7; possibly TRBD2 for D (5 bases). CDR1 and CDR2 from the germline V gene are LNHDA and SQIVND (reference sequence). Trimming took 11 bases from V and 2 from J, leaving 7 bases between them. The CDR3 runs 10 residues.

The genes are TRBV2 and TRBJ2-5, with 8 bases fitting TRBD1. The CDR3 has 14 amino acids. The V segment lost 8 bases and the J segment 1 base; nucleotides outside the gene matches: 6. CDR1 SNHLY and CDR2 FYNNEI come from the germline V gene. The CDR3 DNA follows: TGTGCCAGCCTCAGGGGGACAGGCCAAGAGACCCAGTACTTC. It yields the protein CASLRGTGQETQYF.

With regard to this clone: Other DNA sequences in this specimen translate into the identical CDR3. The chain couples TRBV27 to TRBJ1-5; D unclear. Germline V CDR1 and CDR2: MNHEY, SMNVEV (reference sequence). This CDR3 contains 13 residues. V lost 1 base to trimming and J lost 4 bases, with 5 bases between them. CDR3 DNA: TGTGCCAGCAGTTTATTAGGGAATCAGCCCCAGCATTTT. Protein product: CASSLLGNQPQHF.

The chain carries TRBV6-5 and TRBJ2-7, with 7 bases identical to TRBD1. The length of the CDR3 is 15 residues. V lost 8 bases and J lost 0; bases outside the gene matches: 10. CDR1 is MNHEY and CDR2 is SVGAGI in the germline V gene. The CDR3 protein is CASGRGQAVSYEQYF. The CDR3 DNA reads as TGTGCCAGCGGACGAGGACAGGCGGTCTCCTACGAGCAGTACTTC.

This rearrangement joins TRBV28 to TRBJ1-3, with D uncertain. V gave up 3 bases and J gave up 1 base, with 10 bases separating them. The CDR3 sequence is 15 residues long. Germline V CDR1 and CDR2: MDHEN, SYDVKM. The DNA of the CDR3 is TGTGCCAGCAGTTTCGACGGGGAATCTGGAAACACCATATATTTT. Encoded protein: CASSFDGESGNTIYF.

This chain connects TRBV24-1 to TRBJ1-4; D ambiguous. This CDR3 has 15 residues. Trimming pared 3 bases from V and 8 bases from J, leaving 15 bases between. Germline assignment: CDR1 KGHDR and CDR2 SFDVKD. The CDR3 DNA follows: TGTGCCACCAGTGATGGAGGTGATGGCCGCGAAAAACTGTTTTTT. Protein sequence: CATSDGGDGREKLFF.

The chain carries TRBV29-1 and TRBJ1-4; 9 nucleotides match TRBD1. The CDR3 runs to 14 residues. The junction had 8 bases not matched to a gene; V was cut back by 6 bases and J by 6 bases. Germline CDR1 reads SQVTM; CDR2 reads ANQGSEA. The CDR3 sequence: CSVRRTGEYEKLFF. The CDR3 region has the DNA TGCAGCGTCAGAAGGACAGGGGAGTATGAAAAACTGTTTTTT.

The rearrangement links TRBV9 to TRBJ2-7, with 9 bases identical to TRBD2. The germline V gene encodes CDR1 SGDLS and CDR2 YYNGEE. Unmatched junction bases numbered 14, after V lost 4 bases and J lost 6 bases. This CDR3 contains 16 residues. The CDR3 here is CASSPPGASGIPEQYF. Here the CDR3 DNA reads TGTGCCAGCAGCCCCCCGGGGGCTAGCGGGATCCCCGAGCAGTACTTC. The whole variable domain, filled in from reference TRBV9 and TRBJ2-7, reads DSGVTQTPKHLITATGQRVTLRCSPRSGDLSVYWYQQSLDQGLQFLIQYYNGEERAKGNILERFSAQQFPDLHSELNLSSLELGDSALYFCASSPPGASGIPEQYFGPGTRLTVT.

The chain employs TRBV29-1 and TRBJ1-4; TRBD1 matches 7 bases. Trimming removed 4 bases from V and 8 bases from J; junction bases left unmatched: 4. CDR1 is SQVTM and CDR2 is ANQGSEA in the germline V gene. The CDR3 runs to 12 residues. The CDR3 region is CSVGRGGEKLFF. CDR3 in DNA: TGCAGCGTTGGCAGGGGGGGGGAAAAACTGTTTTTT.